This T cell receptor (beta chain) was found in a study of cytomegalovirus exposure and HLA in healthy donors. Regarding the study as a whole: TCR beta chains numbering 164 were designated cytomegalovirus-associated.

Libraries were prepared by immunoSEQ multiplex PCR; TCRdb keeps only in-frame clonotypes and omits some of them. The top ten hold 2% to 2.5% of the sample, which has some 100,000 clones, about 90% seen once. Regarding this clone: No antigen is known for it.

The germline V and J ends were trimmed by 4 bases and 0 bases, with 9 bases remaining between them. This CDR3 contains 14 residues. CDR1 is SGHDN, CDR2 FVKESK, per germline. The chain employs TRBV14 and TRBJ1-1; D not resolved. Source material: PBMCs. The origin of this receptor is a woman under 30 in good health and CMV-seronegative. CDR3 DNA: TGTGCCAGCAGCCGTGCAGGCATGAACACTGAAGCTTTCTTT. This gives the protein CASSRAGMNTEAFF.